This entry features one T cell receptor beta chain sequence. What it recognizes is unknown. Clones were sequenced by immunoSEQ multiplex PCR, and TCRdb holds only the in-frame ones, with some missing. The data hold 45,000 to 65,000 clones, with about two thirds observed a single time. The entry originates in a study of a mutant IDH1 vaccine in newly diagnosed glioma. Overall study context: Former treatment meant radiotherapy, temozolomide, or both; the majority had gotten both.

Germline V CDR1 and CDR2: GTSNPN, SVGIG (reference sequence). J lost 2 bases, V lost 3 bases, and 7 bases had no gene match. This CDR3 comprises 14 residues. Specified time point: week 47, end of study. Every vaccine dose comprised 300 ug of mutant IDH1 20-mer peptide plus topical imiquimod. Source: peripheral blood mononuclear cells (PBMCs), taken from a glioma patient whose treatment included an IDH1 peptide vaccine. The sequence derives from a man aged 40-50 years with glioma. Some clones in this sample may be carry-over from other donors' samples. The rearrangement links TRBV30 to TRBJ2-7; 7 bases are a match to TRBD1. Here the CDR3 DNA reads TGTGCCTGGAGACCACAGGGGTCTCCCTACGAGCAGTACTTC. Amino acid sequence: CAWRPQGSPYEQYF. The variable domain in full, with the rest retrieved from reference TRBV30 and TRBJ2-7, is SQTIHQWPATLVQPVGSPLSLECTVEGTSNPNLYWYRQAAGRGLQLLFYSVGIGQISSEVPQNLSASRPQDRQFILSSKKLLLSDSGFYLCAWRPQGSPYEQYFGPGTRLTVT.